The following is a T cell receptor (beta chain) sequence with its context. The target antigen is unknown. The read stops 3 residues short of the end of the CDR3; the missing end is completed from the germline J gene. The data originate from a study of T cell clonality in common variable immunodeficiency. Sequencing input was equivalent genomic DNA from CVID and controls. Sequencing was performed with immunoSEQ multiplex PCR; in TCRdb, only in-frame clones are kept and a portion is missing. Singletons are absent from the sample, which has 7,000 to 9,000 clones. No CVID subject was ill or on immunomodulatory drugs when sampled. With 4 bases clipped from V and 4 bases from J, the junction kept 10 bases outside the gene matches. This CDR3 is built from 16 residues. The germline V gene has CDR1 LNHDA and CDR2 SQIVND (reference sequence). General study results and limits: Common variable immunodeficiency TCR beta sequences reportedly had fewer deletions and N-nucleotide insertions. What drives increased CVID clonality needs T cell subpopulation sequencing.

Material for sequencing was peripheral blood mononuclear cells. V and J are TRBV19 and TRBJ1-1; 9 bases line up with TRBD1. The TCR originated in a human donor with common variable immunodeficiency. The covered CDR3 bases are TGTGCCAGTAGTAGGGGACAGGGTAAGAGAGGCACTGAA. This codes for CASSRGQGKRGTE. The entire CDR3 is CASSRGQGKRGTEAFF.